This T cell receptor (beta chain) was observed in a study of PD-1 blockade in classical Hodgkin lymphoma. Study conclusions and caveats: According to reports, newly diagnosed patients had lower baseline TCR diversity than healthy donors, and relapsed/refractory patients had lower baseline TCR diversity still.

The CDR3 is made up of 13 amino acids. V was trimmed by 7 bases and J by 3 bases, leaving 12 bases between them. Germline V gene lookup returns CDR1 LNHDA and CDR2 SQIVND (reference sequence). Only in-frame clones appear in the TCRdb table, and some are missing; sequencing was by immunoSEQ multiplex PCR. Of over 75,000 clones detected, approximately 90% appear once; the ten largest clones hold under 3.5%. Time point in this sample: cycle 4 day 1 (C4D1), after five to seven weeks of nivolumab. Each patient relapsed following autologous stem cell transplantation, and prior brentuximab vedotin exposure differed. In regard to this clone: No antigen is known for it.

The V gene is TRBV19, the J gene TRBJ1-1; D remains unclear. Sequencing was performed on peripheral blood mononuclear cells (PBMCs), taken before the fourth cycle of nivolumab. This receptor was obtained from a human donor with classical Hodgkin lymphoma. CDR3 sequence: CASIHNSYTEAFF. The CDR3 region has the DNA TGTGCCAGTATCCACAACTCATACACTGAAGCTTTCTTT.